The clone carrying this T cell receptor (beta chain) was detected a few times. Its matching antigen is unknown. This record belongs to a study of regulatory T cells in long-lasting Graves disease. Study observations and caveats: With persistent disease, TRBV28, TRBJ1-2 and TRBJ2-5 were the favored segments.

The CDR3 contains 15 residues. V was cut by 3 bases and J by 0 bases, with 11 bases left in between. This sample's time point: persistent/refractory GD, antithyroid drugs over 5 years with positive TRAb. PBMC-extracted RNA yielded the TCR library. To make TCR beta libraries, researchers used iRepertoire HTBI primers and Arm-PCR of CDR3 regions. Per the original data handling: Segment identification across samples yielded 60 or so TRBV and about 14 TRBJ segments. TCRdb redid the calling of the multiplex PCR reads with MiXCR, one entry per CDR3 protein. TCRdb, not the authors, supplied the V and J calls. Of 600,000 to 850,000 distinct CDR3 sequences in the sample, 25% to 30% are singletons; the top ten hold about 42%.

This chain connects TRBV12-3 or TRBV12-4 to TRBJ1-1; possible D gene TRBD1, 5 bases. The sample consisted of peripheral blood mononuclear cells (PBMCs), taken when the disease was refractory, from a patient treated with antithyroid drugs. This TCR was sampled from a female donor with Graves disease. The chain's CDR3 is CASSLDGHLNTEAFF. The CDR3 DNA follows: TGTGCCAGCAGTTTGGACGGACACCTGAACACTGAAGCTTTCTTT.